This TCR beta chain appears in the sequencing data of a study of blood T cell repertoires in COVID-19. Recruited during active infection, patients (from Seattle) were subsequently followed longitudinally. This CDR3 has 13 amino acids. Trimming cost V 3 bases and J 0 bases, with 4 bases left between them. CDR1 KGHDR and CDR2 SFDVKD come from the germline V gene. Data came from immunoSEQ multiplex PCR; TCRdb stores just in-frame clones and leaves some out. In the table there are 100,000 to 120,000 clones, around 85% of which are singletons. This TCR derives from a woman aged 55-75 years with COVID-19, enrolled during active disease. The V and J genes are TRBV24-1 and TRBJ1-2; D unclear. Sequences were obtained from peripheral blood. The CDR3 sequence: CATSDTANYGYTF. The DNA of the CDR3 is TGTGCCACCAGTGATACAGCTAACTATGGCTACACCTTC.